This paragraph reports one TCR beta chain. Its antigen is currently unknown. This entry comes from a study of graft-versus-host responses after intestinal transplantation. Overall study: Isolated intestinal, liver-intestinal, or multivisceral transplants were what recipients had.

Libraries were prepared by immunoSEQ multiplex PCR; TCRdb keeps only in-frame clonotypes and omits some of them. Among about 69,000 clones listed, approximately 92% were seen once. General study results and limits: Individuals who had graft-donor T cell macrochimerism had allografts that showed high graft-versus-host to host-versus-graft clonal ratios. Analysis identified GvH clones in recipient marrow, with some appearing first in ileum or blood.

Once transplant was done, bone marrow was sourced from the posterior iliac crest or another site. V gave up 2 bases and J gave up 7 bases, with 11 bases separating them. This CDR3 is built from 13 residues. Germline V gene data show CDR1 as SNHLY and CDR2 as FYNNEI. Sequencing was performed on bone marrow, taken roughly 110 weeks after intestinal transplantation. The J gene is TRBJ1-2, the V gene TRBV2, with a weak D call TRBD1 (5 bases). This clonotype was sampled from a human patient who received an intestinal transplant, so some T cells may come from the graft donor. Written as DNA, the CDR3 is TGTGCCAGCAGTGAAACCCAACAGGTTGGCTACACCTTC. Translation: CASSETQQVGYTF.